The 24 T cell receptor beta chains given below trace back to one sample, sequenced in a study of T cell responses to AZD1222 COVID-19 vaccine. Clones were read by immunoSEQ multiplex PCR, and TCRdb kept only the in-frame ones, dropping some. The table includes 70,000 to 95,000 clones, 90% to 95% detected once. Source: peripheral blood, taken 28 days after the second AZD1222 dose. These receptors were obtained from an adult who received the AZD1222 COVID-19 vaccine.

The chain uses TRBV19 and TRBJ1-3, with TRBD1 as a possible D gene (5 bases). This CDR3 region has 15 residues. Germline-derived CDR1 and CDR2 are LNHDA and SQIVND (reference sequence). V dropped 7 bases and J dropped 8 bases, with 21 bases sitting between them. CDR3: CASTPGSWGLHTIYF. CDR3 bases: TGTGCCAGTACACCGGGTTCCTGGGGACTGCACACCATATATTTT.

The CDR3 reads CASSFMTGDNEQFF. The CDR3 nucleotides are TGCGCCAGCAGCTTCATGACAGGGGACAATGAGCAGTTCTTC. The V and J genes are TRBV5-1 and TRBJ2-1; the match to TRBD1 covers 8 bases. CDR3 length: 14 residues. The germline CDR1 and CDR2 sequences are SGHRS and YFSETQ. V lost 2 bases, J lost 5 bases, and 3 bases stayed unmatched.

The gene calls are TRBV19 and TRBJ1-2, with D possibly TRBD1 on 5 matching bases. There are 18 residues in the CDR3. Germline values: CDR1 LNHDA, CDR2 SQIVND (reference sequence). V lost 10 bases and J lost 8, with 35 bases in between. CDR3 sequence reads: CATPGPGLSTGGAKGYTF. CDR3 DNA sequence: TGTGCCACCCCCGGACCGGGGCTCTCTACCGGGGGAGCAAAGGGCTACACCTTC. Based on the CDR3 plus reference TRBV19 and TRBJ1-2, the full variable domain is DGGITQSPKYLFRKEGQNVTLSCEQNLNHDAMYWYRQDPGQGLRLIYYSQIVNDFQKGDIAEGYSVSREKKESFPLTVTSAQKNPTAFYLCATPGPGLSTGGAKGYTFGSGTRLTVV.

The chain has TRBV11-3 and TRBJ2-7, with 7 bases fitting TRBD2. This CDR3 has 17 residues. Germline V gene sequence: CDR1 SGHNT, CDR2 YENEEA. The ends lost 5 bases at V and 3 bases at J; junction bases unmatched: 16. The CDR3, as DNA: TGTGCCAGCAGCCCCTTCTGGGTGCCGGGGGGAGGCTACGAGCAGTACTTC. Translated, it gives CASSPFWVPGGGYEQYF.

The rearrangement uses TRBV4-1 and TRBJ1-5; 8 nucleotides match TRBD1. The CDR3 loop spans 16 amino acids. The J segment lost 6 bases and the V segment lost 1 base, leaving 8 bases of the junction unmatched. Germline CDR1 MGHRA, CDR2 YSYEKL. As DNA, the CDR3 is TGCGCCAGCAGCCAAGTTGGACAGGGTCCTCGTCAGCCCCAGCATTTT. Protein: CASSQVGQGPRQPQHF.

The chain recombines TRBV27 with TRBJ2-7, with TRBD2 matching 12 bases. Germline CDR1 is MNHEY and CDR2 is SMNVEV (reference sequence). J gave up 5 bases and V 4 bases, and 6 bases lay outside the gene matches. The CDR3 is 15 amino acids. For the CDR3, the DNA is TGTGCCAGCAGTTCTCAGACTAGCGGGAGACACGAGCAGTACTTC. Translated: CASSSQTSGRHEQYF.

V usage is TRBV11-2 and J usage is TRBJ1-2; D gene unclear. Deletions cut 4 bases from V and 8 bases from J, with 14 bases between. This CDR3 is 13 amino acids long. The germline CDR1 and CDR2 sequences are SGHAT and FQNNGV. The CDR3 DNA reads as TGTGCCAGCAGCTCCCCCGGGATTGCGGGCTACACCTTC. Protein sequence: CASSSPGIAGYTF.

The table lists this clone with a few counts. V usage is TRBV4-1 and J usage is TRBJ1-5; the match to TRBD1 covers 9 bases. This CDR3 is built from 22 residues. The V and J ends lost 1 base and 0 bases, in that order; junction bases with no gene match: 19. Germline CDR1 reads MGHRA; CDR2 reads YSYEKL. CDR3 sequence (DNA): TGCGCCAGCAGCCAAGTCTTGGTATTTGGGACAGGGTTGAGTAATAGCAATCAGCCCCAGCATTTT. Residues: CASSQVLVFGTGLSNSNQPQHF.

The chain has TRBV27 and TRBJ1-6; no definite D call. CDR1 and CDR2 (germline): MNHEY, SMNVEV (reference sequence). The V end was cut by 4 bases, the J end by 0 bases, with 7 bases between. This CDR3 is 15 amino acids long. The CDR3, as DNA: TGTGCCAGCAGTTCCTCCCGCTCCTATAATTCACCCCTCCACTTT. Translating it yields CASSSSRSYNSPLHF.

The CDR3 coding sequence is TGCGCCAGCAGCATTGGGGTTTCCGCGAACACCGGGGAGCTGTTTTTT. It is translated as CASSIGVSANTGELFF. The V and J genes are TRBV5-1 and TRBJ2-2, with D unclear. The CDR3 is made up of 16 amino acids. V lost 4 bases to trimming and J lost 0 bases, with 13 bases between them. Germline values: CDR1 SGHRS, CDR2 YFSETQ.

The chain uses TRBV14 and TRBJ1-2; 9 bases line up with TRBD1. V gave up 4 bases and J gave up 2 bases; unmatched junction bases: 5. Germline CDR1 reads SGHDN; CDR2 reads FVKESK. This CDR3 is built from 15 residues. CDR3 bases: TGTGCCAGCAGCCGGATCGGGACAGGGAACTATGGCTACACCTTC. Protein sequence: CASSRIGTGNYGYTF. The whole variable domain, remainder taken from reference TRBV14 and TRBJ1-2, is EAGVTQFPSHSVIEKGQTVTLRCDPISGHDNLYWYRRVMGKEIKFLLHFVKESKQDESGMPNNRFLAERTGGTYSTLKVQPAELEDSGVYFCASSRIGTGNYGYTFGSGTRLTVV.

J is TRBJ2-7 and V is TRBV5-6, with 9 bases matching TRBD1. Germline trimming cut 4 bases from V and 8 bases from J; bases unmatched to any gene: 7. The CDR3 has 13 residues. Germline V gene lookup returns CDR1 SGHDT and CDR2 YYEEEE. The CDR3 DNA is TGTGCCAGCAGCACGGGACAGGGTCCCCAGCAGTACTTC. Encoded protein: CASSTGQGPQQYF. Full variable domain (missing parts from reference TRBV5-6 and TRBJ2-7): DAGVTQSPTHLIKTRGQQVTLRCSPKSGHDTVSWYQQALGQGPQFIFQYYEEEERQRGNFPDRFSGHQFPNYSSELNVNALLLGDSALYLCASSTGQGPQQYFGPGTRLTVT.

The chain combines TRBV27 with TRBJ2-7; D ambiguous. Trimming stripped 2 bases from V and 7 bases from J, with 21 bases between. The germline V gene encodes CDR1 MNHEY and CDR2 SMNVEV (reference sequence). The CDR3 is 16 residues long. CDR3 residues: CASSLRIPSFVREQYF. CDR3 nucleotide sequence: TGTGCCAGCAGTTTAAGGATCCCCTCCTTCGTTCGGGAGCAGTACTTC.

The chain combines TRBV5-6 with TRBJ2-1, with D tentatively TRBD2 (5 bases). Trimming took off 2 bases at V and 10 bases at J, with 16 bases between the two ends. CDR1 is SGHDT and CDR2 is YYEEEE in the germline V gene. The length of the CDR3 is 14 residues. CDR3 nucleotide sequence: TGTGCCAGCAGCTTCACTGGTCCTGGCGGGGAGCAGTTCTTC. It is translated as CASSFTGPGGEQFF.

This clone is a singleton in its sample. CDR3 sequence reads: CASGYGYTF. For the CDR3, the DNA is TGTGCCTCTGGCTATGGCTACACCTTC. The J gene is TRBJ1-2, the V gene TRBV24-1; D call uncertain. Trimming took off 12 bases at V and 4 bases at J, with 5 bases between the two ends. This CDR3 has 9 amino acids. Germline CDR1 is KGHDR and CDR2 is SFDVKD.

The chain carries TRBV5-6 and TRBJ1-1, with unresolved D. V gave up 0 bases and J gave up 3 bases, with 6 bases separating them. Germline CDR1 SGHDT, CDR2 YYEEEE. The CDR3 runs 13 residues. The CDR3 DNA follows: TGTGCCAGCAGCTTGGCGGTCCACACTGAAGCTTTCTTT. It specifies CASSLAVHTEAFF.

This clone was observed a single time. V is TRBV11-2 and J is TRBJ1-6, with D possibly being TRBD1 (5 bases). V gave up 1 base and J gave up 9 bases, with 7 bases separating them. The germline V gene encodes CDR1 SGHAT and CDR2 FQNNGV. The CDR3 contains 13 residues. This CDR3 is CASSLAGGSPLHF. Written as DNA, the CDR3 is TGTGCCAGCAGCTTAGCCGGGGGTTCACCCCTCCACTTT.

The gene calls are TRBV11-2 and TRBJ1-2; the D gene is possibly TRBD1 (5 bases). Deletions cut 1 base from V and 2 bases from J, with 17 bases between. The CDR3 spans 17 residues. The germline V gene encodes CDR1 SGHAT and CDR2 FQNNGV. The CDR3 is CASSLGGRTTGNYGYTF. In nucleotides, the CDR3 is TGTGCCAGCAGCTTAGGGGGGAGGACGACCGGAAACTATGGCTACACCTTC.

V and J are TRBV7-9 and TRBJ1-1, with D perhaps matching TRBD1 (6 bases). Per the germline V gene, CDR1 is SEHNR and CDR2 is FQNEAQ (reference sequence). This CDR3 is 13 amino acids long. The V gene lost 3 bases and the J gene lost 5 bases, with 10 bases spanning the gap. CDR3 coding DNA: TGTGCCAGCAGCTTCGAAGGGGGGACTGAAGCTTTCTTT. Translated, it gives CASSFEGGTEAFF.

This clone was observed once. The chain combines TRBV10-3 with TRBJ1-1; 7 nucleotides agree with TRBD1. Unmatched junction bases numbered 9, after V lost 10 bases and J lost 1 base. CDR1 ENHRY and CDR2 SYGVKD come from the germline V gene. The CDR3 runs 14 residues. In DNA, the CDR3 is TGTGCCACCTACACGGGACAGCCGAACACTGAAGCTTTCTTT. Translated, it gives CATYTGQPNTEAFF.

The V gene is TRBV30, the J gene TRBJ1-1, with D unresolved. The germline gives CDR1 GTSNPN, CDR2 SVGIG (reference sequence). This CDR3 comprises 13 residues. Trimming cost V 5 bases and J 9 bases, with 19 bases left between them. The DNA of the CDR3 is TGTGCCTGGGGTCGGAAAAGCTCGTATCAAGCTTTCTTT. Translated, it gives CAWGRKSSYQAFF. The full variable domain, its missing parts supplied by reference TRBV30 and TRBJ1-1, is SQTIHQWPATLVQPVGSPLSLECTVEGTSNPNLYWYRQAAGRGLQLLFYSVGIGQISSEVPQNLSASRPQDRQFILSSKKLLLSDSGFYLCAWGRKSSYQAFFGQGTRLTVV.

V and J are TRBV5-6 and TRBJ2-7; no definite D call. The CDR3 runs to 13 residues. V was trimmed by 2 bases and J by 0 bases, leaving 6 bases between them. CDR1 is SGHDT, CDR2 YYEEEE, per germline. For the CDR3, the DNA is TGTGCCAGCAGCTTCCTCCGCTCCTACGAGCAGTACTTC. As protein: CASSFLRSYEQYF.

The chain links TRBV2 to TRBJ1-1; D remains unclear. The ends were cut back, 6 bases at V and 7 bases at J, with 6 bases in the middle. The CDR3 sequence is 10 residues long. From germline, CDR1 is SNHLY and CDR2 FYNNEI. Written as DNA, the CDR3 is TGTGCCAGCAGAAGCGGTGAAGCTTTCTTT. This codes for CASRSGEAFF.

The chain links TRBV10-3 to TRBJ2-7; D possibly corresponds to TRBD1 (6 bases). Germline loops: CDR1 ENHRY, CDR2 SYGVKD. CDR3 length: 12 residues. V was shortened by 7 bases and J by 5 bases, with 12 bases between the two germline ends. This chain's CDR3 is CAINTGMDEQYF. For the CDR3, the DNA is TGTGCCATCAACACAGGGATGGACGAGCAGTACTTC.